This record concerns one T cell receptor beta chain sequence. What this receptor recognizes is not known. One base away there is no much larger clone; base qualities are not given. Donors were healthy HIV-negative adults with no recently reported acute infections or vaccinations. Every donor was a Caucasian adult residing in Nashville, Tennessee, USA. CD4+ T cells were enriched through magnetic negative selection, after which naive cells were positively selected on CD45RA and the remaining negative fraction served as the memory subset. After blood collection by leukapheresis, PBMCs were isolated using Ficoll-Histopaque density gradient centrifugation and then cryopreserved in the vapor phase of liquid nitrogen. Analytical flow cytometry was used to check the purity and quantity of each magnetically sorted T cell population. From each sorted fraction, genomic DNA was isolated and quantified by UV absorbance on a Nanodrop 2000c.

Using the deep immunoSEQ assay, multiplex PCR amplified TCR CDR3 regions from genomic DNA. For each cell subset, the extracted genomic DNA was distributed evenly across all wells of several immunoSEQ 96-well plates, and each plate served as one replicate. For sorted subsets, around 0.2 ug genomic DNA, equal to 25,000 to 35,000 T cell genomes, was loaded into each replicate PCR. Purified libraries were quantified with a Qubit 3.0 fluorometer, sized on a Bioanalyzer 2100, and re-quantified with the KAPA Library Quantification kit. A separate single-read 150-cycle Illumina NextSeq 550 flow cell was used to sequence each immunoSEQ 96-well plate. The study's processing was this. Because only junctional sequences without quality scores were contained in the immunoSEQ output, filtering matching that applied to full-length reads could not be performed. To assign V/J genes and CDR3, sequences were annotated against IMGT germline references using PyIR, a Python wrapper for IgBLAST v1.9. Reads were removed for weak V/J assignments (E-value above 1e-6), missing CDR3, stop codons, out-of-frame junctions, or ambiguous translated residues. V3J clonotypes were defined as sequences sharing the same inferred V gene, J gene, and CDR3 amino acid sequence. Percentage overlap between repertoires was computed as shared unique clonotypes divided by the size of the smaller repertoire. RTK rarefaction, the Chao1 estimator, and Recon v2.1 estimates of unobserved clonotypes were used to assess repertoire richness. Generation probabilities were computed with OLGA for all TCRbeta clonotypes obtained by the gDNA method from several donors. As stored in TCRdb, this immuneACCESS dataset retains in-frame rearrangements with V and J assigned. A fraction of the clones does not appear; measured against another copy, unresolved V genes explain less than half of the discrepancy, and the remainder lacks a known reason. That table furnishes V, J and clone size, whereas the DNA furnished D and trimming. The sample has 1.6 million or so clones on record, about 98.5% of them singletons. The top ten constitute around 0.38% of the sample.

The sample originates from a study of shared clonotypes between healthy human individuals (TCRdb year 2020). With respect to the entire study: The cohort included three men and a couple of women between 18 and 49 years of age. The study deeply sequenced blood TCR repertoires of about 5 healthy adults to estimate repertoire size and the extent of clonotype sharing between individuals. To increase sequencing depth and limit assay-specific biases, different laboratories used diverse techniques to prepare libraries and sequence TCR repertoires. Per donor, three plates each were used for CD4 naive and CD4 memory, two for CD8 naive, and one for CD8 memory. Leukapheresis yielded between about 0.8 and 9.5 billion PBMCs per donor.

General conclusions and limits of the study: Sampling was restricted to blood, and TCR repertoires in tissues likely differ from the TCR repertoires found in blood. Higher generation probabilities were observed for clonotypes shared by all four sorted-subset donors than for non-shared clonotypes. Larger estimated clonotype richness was generally found for naive subsets than for memory subsets. Pairwise subsampling led to the expectation that sequencing depth would affect the degree of clonotype sharing among donors. Rarefaction of sorted-subset datasets indicated incomplete sequencing despite the large sequencing depth. Because the study included a small number of donors, the genetic and exposure-history diversity represented was limited. Roughly 5% of naive CD4, 3.5% of naive CD8, roughly 2.5% of memory CD4, and 0.4% of memory CD8 clonotypes were shared across several donors.

Based on the germline V gene, the CDR1 and CDR2 sequences are SNHLY and FYNNEI. Trimming removed 5 bases from V and 5 bases from J; the gene matches leave 13 bases unexplained. The CDR3 covers 16 residues, taking in both the cysteine and the phenylalanine. Only the CDR3 part of the read is kept: 48 bases, read in frame from the first base. The TCR was taken from a man younger than 40 in good health. The sequence joins TRBV2 to TRBJ2-7; 9 bases in between match TRBD1. Sequencing input: naive CD4+ T cells sorted from blood. The meaning of the sample's cell subset or site label: CD45RA+ positively selected. Here the CDR3 is given as CASSYTPGQGIHEQYF. The sequenced DNA is TGTGCCAGCAGTTATACCCCGGGACAGGGCATCCACGAGCAGTACTTC. With the portions outside the CDR3 filled from the reference TRBV2 and TRBJ2-7 genes, the complete variable region becomes EPEVTQTPSHQVTQMGQEVILRCVPISNHLYFYWYRQILGQKVEFLVSFYNNEISEKSEIFDDQFSVERPDGSNFTLKIRSTKLEDSAMYFCASSYTPGQGIHEQYFGPGTRLTVT.